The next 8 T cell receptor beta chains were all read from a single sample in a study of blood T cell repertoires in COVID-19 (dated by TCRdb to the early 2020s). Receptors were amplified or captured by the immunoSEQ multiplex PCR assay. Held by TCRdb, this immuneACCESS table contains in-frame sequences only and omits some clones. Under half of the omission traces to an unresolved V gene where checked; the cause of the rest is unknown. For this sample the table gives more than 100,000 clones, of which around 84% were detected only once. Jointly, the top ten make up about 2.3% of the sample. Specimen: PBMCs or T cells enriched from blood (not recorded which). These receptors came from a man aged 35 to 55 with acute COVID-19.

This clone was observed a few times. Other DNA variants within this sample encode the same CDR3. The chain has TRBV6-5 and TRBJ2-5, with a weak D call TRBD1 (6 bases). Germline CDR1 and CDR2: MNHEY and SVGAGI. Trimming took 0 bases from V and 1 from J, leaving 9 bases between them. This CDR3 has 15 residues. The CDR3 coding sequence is TGTGCCAGCAGTTACTCGACAGGTGTCCAAGAGACCCAGTACTTC. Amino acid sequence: CASSYSTGVQETQYF.

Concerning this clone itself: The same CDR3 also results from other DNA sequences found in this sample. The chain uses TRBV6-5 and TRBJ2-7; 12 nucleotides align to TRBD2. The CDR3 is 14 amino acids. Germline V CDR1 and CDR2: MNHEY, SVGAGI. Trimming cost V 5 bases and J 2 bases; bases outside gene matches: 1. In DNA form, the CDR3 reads TGTGCCAGCAGTCTAGCGGGAGGGCCCTACGAGCAGTACTTC. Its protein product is CASSLAGGPYEQYF.

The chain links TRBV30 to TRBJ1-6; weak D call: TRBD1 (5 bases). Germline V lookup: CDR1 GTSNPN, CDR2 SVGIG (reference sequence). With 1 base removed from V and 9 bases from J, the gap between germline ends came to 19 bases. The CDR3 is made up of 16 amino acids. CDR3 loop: CAWSGPGGAASSPLHF. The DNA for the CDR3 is TGTGCCTGGAGTGGCCCGGGAGGGGCCGCCTCTTCACCCCTCCACTTT.

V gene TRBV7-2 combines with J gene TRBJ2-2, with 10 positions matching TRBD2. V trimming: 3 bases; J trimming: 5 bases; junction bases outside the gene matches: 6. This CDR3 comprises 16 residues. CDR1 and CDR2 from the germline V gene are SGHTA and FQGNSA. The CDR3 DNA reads TGTGCCAGCAGCTTTCAAGCGGGGGGGCGTACCGGGGAGCTGTTTTTT. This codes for CASSFQAGGRTGELFF.

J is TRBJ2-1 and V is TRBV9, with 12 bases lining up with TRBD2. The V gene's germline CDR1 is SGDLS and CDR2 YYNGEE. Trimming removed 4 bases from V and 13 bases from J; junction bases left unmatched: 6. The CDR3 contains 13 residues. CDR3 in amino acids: CASSPGTSGPQFF. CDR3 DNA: TGTGCCAGCAGCCCTGGGACTAGCGGGCCTCAGTTCTTC. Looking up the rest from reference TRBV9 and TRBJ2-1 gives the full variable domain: DSGVTQTPKHLITATGQRVTLRCSPRSGDLSVYWYQQSLDQGLQFLIQYYNGEERAKGNILERFSAQQFPDLHSELNLSSLELGDSALYFCASSPGTSGPQFFGPGTRLTVL.

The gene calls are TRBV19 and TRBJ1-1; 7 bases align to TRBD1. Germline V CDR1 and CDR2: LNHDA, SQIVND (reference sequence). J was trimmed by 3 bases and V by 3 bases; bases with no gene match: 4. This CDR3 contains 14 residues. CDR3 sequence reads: CASSIHDRDTEAFF. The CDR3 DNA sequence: TGTGCCAGTAGTATTCATGACAGGGACACTGAAGCTTTCTTT.

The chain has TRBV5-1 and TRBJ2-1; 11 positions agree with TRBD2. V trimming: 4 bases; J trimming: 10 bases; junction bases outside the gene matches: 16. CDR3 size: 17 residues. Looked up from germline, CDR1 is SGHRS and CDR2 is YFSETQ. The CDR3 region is CASSRSTGTSGNEEQFF. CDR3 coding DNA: TGCGCCAGCAGCAGATCGACCGGGACTAGCGGCAACGAGGAGCAGTTCTTC.

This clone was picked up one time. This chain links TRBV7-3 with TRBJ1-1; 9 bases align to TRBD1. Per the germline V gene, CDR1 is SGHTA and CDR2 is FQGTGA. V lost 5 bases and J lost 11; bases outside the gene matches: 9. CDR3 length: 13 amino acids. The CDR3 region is CASSPGRDRDAFF. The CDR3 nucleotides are TGTGCCAGCAGCCCCGGACGGGACAGGGATGCTTTCTTT.